The 16 T cell receptor beta chains in this list originate from one sample, sequenced in a study of CXCR3-negative and CXCR3-positive naive CD8 T cells. Via 5' RACE with UMI labels, TRB cDNA libraries were prepared. TCRdb reprocessed the 5' RACE reads, keeping one entry per CDR3 protein, no DNA. This table lists over 35,000 distinct CDR3 sequences. Sequenced input: naive CXCR3- CD8+ T cells from blood. Indicated subset: CD45RO-CCR7+CD27+CD95- naive CD8+ T cells lacking CXCR3 (TNR3-). The receptors originated from a human donor in good health. Some clones in this sample may be carry-over from other donors' samples.

The gene calls are TRBV7-9 and TRBJ2-7; TCRdb gives TRBD2 as the D gene, but with no DNA this cannot be confirmed. CDR1 is SEHNR, CDR2 FQNEAQ, per germline (reference sequence). There are 15 residues in the CDR3. CDR3 protein: CASSLGTSGGDEQYF.

The chain is built from TRBV4-2 and TRBJ1-1. This CDR3 spans 13 amino acids. Germline V gene sequence: CDR1 LGHNA, CDR2 YNFKEQ. Here the CDR3 reads CASSHPIGTEAFF.

The V gene is TRBV7-8, the J gene TRBJ2-1; TCRdb's D call of TRBD2 is untestable without DNA. The CDR3 sequence is 16 residues long. The germline CDR1 and CDR2 sequences are SGHVS and FQNEAQ. Here the CDR3 reads CASRVGLAGLVNEQFF.

The J gene is TRBJ2-2, the V gene TRBV5-5; TCRdb outputs TRBD1, but without DNA this stays unchecked. CDR1 and CDR2 from the germline V gene are SGHKS and YYEKEE (reference sequence). This CDR3 has 14 amino acids. CDR3 in amino acids: CASSPHQGAGELFF.

This chain joins TRBV7-9 and TRBJ2-5. Germline CDR1 is SEHNR and CDR2 is FQNEAQ (reference sequence). The CDR3 extends over 13 amino acids. The CDR3 is CASSFLQQETQYF.

This chain connects TRBV28 to TRBJ1-5. The CDR3 extends over 13 amino acids. Germline CDR1 MDHEN, CDR2 SYDVKM. The CDR3: CASSSDSNRPQHF.

The V gene is TRBV5-4, the J gene TRBJ2-1; TCRdb picks TRBD2, but there is no DNA to check that call. The length of the CDR3 is 15 residues. From germline, CDR1 is SGHNT and CDR2 YYREEE (reference sequence). CDR3: CASSLGLAGNNEQFF.

This clonotype is called large (0.1 to 1%) based on its frequency. J is TRBJ2-3 and V is TRBV19. The CDR3 has 12 amino acids. CDR1 LNHDA and CDR2 SQIVND come from the germline V gene (reference sequence). This chain's CDR3 is CASSIGVDTQYF.

The chain carries TRBV5-1 and TRBJ2-7. CDR1 is SGHRS and CDR2 is YFSETQ in the germline V gene. The CDR3 spans 14 residues. This chain's CDR3 is CASSLGQGIYEQYF.

J is TRBJ2-1 and V is TRBV6-6; with no DNA, the TCRdb D assignment of TRBD1 cannot be verified. The CDR3 has 18 residues. Germline CDR1 reads MNHNY; CDR2 reads SVGAGI (reference sequence). CDR3 amino acids: CASSRTLSGAGVYNEQFF.

This chain uses TRBV5-1 with TRBJ2-7. There are 13 residues in the CDR3. Germline assignment: CDR1 SGHRS and CDR2 YFSETQ. The CDR3 loop reads CASSLVSEYEQYF.

The rearrangement links TRBV7-3 to TRBJ2-1; the TCRdb D gene call, TRBD2, has no DNA to confirm it. The CDR3 is made up of 15 amino acids. The germline gives CDR1 SGHTA, CDR2 FQGTGA. The CDR3 region is CASSWTSGSYDEQFF.

The chain recombines TRBV9 with TRBJ2-1; there is no DNA to check the TCRdb D call of TRBD1. Per germline, CDR1 SGDLS and CDR2 YYNGEE. This CDR3 has 16 amino acids. CDR3 in amino acids: CASSVVAGPSYNEQFF.

This chain links TRBV6-6 with TRBJ2-2. The CDR3 has 15 residues. The germline CDR1 and CDR2 sequences are MNHNY and SVGAGI (reference sequence). The CDR3: CASSYGSANTGELFF.

The gene calls are TRBV29-1 and TRBJ2-5; absent DNA, TCRdb's TRBD1 call cannot be checked. Germline loops: CDR1 SQVTM, CDR2 ANQGSEA. CDR3 length equals 13 residues. CDR3 sequence reads: CSASRGQGKTQYF.

J is TRBJ2-5 and V is TRBV29-1; TCRdb's D gene call, TRBD2, goes unchecked for lack of DNA. The CDR3 contains 12 residues. Germline CDR1 and CDR2: SQVTM and ANQGSEA. This CDR3 is CSVVGEWETQYF.